This is a list of T cell receptor beta chains from one sample in a study of Ad26.COV2.S vaccination and SARS-CoV-2 variants. Clones were sequenced by immunoSEQ multiplex PCR, and TCRdb holds only the in-frame ones, with some missing. The sample has 350,000 to 450,000 clones, about nine tenths seen once. The specimen was peripheral blood, collected in a trial of Ad26.COV2.S vaccine versus placebo. Receptors originate from a person aged 18-60 years who received the Ad26.COV2.S COVID-19 vaccine or a placebo. The CDR3 runs from the conserved cysteine through the conserved F or W. D genes are given only for firm matches. Clone size is shown for a subset of rows, as once, few, many or a class of expanded clone.

CDR3nt: TGTGCCAGCAGTGAAGGGGACAGGATCTATGGCTACACCTTC; CDR3aa: CASSEGDRIYGYTF; v_gene: TRBV2; d_gene: TRBD1; abundance: few; j_gene: TRBJ1-2
CDR3nt: TGCGCCAGCAGTGAGCCCCTAGGGGGGGGCTTCGGGATTGGCTACAATGAGCAGTTCTTC; CDR3aa: CASSEPLGGGFGIGYNEQFF; v_gene: TRBV10-1; d_gene: -; abundance: -; j_gene: TRBJ2-1
CDR3nt: TGTGCCAGCAGCTTAGTGGGATCGGGGCCCTACGAGCAGTACTTC; CDR3aa: CASSLVGSGPYEQYF; v_gene: TRBV7-9; d_gene: -; abundance: -; j_gene: TRBJ2-7
CDR3nt: TGTGCCAGCTCAGTCGGTCGGGCGATGAACACTGAAGCTTTCTTT; CDR3aa: CASSVGRAMNTEAFF; v_gene: TRBV18; d_gene: -; abundance: -; j_gene: TRBJ1-1
CDR3nt: TGTGCCAGCAGCTTCCCGAGGCAGGGCACTGAAGCTTTCTTT; CDR3aa: CASSFPRQGTEAFF; v_gene: TRBV7-9; d_gene: -; abundance: -; j_gene: TRBJ1-1
CDR3nt: TGTGCCAGCAGTTTAAACAGGGGGAATGAGCAGTTCTTC; CDR3aa: CASSLNRGNEQFF; v_gene: TRBV5-5; d_gene: TRBD1; abundance: -; j_gene: TRBJ2-1
CDR3nt: TGTGCCAGCAGCGACGGCGCTGAAGCTTTCTTT; CDR3aa: CASSDGAEAFF; v_gene: TRBV9; d_gene: -; abundance: -; j_gene: TRBJ1-1
CDR3nt: TGTGCCAGCAGCTTCAGGTCCAGATTTGCAGATACGCAGTATTTT; CDR3aa: CASSFRSRFADTQYF; v_gene: TRBV11-2; d_gene: -; abundance: -; j_gene: TRBJ2-3
CDR3nt: TGTGCCAGCAGTTACTCACCACGGAACACTGAAGCTTTCTTT; CDR3aa: CASSYSPRNTEAFF; v_gene: TRBV6-5; d_gene: -; abundance: -; j_gene: TRBJ1-1
CDR3nt: TGTGCCAGCAGCTTGGGACAGAACACTGAAGCTTTCTTT; CDR3aa: CASSLGQNTEAFF; v_gene: TRBV7-2; d_gene: -; abundance: -; j_gene: TRBJ1-1